Listed here is a single T cell receptor (beta chain). The antigen remains unidentified. PCR employed 60 Vbeta and 13 Jbeta primers. The assay was immunoSEQ multiplex PCR, and TCRdb's table has in-frame clones only and misses some. The sample has about 160,000 clones; about 81% are singletons. This entry is derived from a study of cytomegalovirus exposure and HLA in healthy donors. Study-wide results and caveats: Presence/absence analyses treated sequencing depth as roughly uniform across donors. Prior analysis indicated that the majority of TCR beta V segments exhibited productivity approximately 87% or approximately 30% of the time.

The clonotype comes from a woman between 18 and 30 years old in good health and CMV-seronegative. The sequencing input was PBMCs.

The CDR3 DNA sequence: TGTGCCAGCAGCGTAGGACCGGGAGGGAGCATAGGGGTTGAGCAGTTCTTC. It encodes CASSVGPGGSIGVEQFF. J is TRBJ2-1 and V is TRBV9; the match to TRBD2 covers 8 bases. The CDR3 contains 17 residues. V was pared by 0 bases and J by 9 bases, with 14 bases of the junction left unmatched. Germline CDR1 reads SGDLS; CDR2 reads YYNGEE.